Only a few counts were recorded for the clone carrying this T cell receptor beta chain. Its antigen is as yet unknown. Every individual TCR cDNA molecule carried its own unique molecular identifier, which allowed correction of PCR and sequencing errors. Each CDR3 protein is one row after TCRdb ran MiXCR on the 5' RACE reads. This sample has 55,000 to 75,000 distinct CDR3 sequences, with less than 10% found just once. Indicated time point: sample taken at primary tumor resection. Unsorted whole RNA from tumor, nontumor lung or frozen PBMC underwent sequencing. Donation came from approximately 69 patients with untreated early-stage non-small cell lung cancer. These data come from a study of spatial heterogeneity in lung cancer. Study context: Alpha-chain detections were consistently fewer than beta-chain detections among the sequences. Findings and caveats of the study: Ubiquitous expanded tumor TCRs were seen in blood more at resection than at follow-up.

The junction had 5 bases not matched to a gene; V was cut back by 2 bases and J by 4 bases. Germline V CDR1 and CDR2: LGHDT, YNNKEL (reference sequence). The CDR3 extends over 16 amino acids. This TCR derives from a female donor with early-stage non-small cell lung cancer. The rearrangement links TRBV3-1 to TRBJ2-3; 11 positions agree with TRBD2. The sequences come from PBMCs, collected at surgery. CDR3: CASSQLTSGGSDTQYF. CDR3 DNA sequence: TGTGCCAGCAGCCAACTTACTAGCGGGGGCTCAGATACGCAGTATTTT.